A selection of T cell receptor beta chains follows, all from one sample in a study of T-cell memory formation after mild COVID-19. TCRdb recomputed calls from the 5' RACE reads with MiXCR, one row per CDR3 protein. The sample contains 250,000 to 350,000 distinct CDR3 sequences, about 17% of which appear only once. The sample was PBMCs or a T cell subset sorted from them (not recorded which). Every receptor here comes from a man aged 18 to 29 who had mild COVID-19 (a few samples of this study predate the infection). Cell type and time point are not known. Both conserved end residues are part of each CDR3. The D gene is left open where the match is weak. Size values are once, few and many counts, or a class for expanded clones, and some rows have none.

TRBJ2-3 . TRBV3-1 many CASSLISGEDTQYF TGTGCCAGCAGTTTGATATCCGGGGAGGATACGCAGTATTTT
TRBJ2-7 . TRBV6-6 few CASSKREGAPSEQYF TGTGCCAGCAGTAAAAGAGAAGGAGCCCCCTCGGAGCAGTACTTC
TRBJ1-4 . TRBV10-3 many CAIRGTDNEKLFF TGTGCCATCAGAGGGACGGATAATGAAAAACTGTTTTTT
TRBJ1-1 . TRBV2 few CASRGNRNTEAFF TGTGCCAGCCGGGGGAACAGGAACACTGAAGCTTTCTTT
TRBJ2-1 . TRBV12-3/TRBV12-4 few CASRRRGNEQFF TGTGCCAGCAGGCGAAGGGGTAATGAGCAGTTCTTC
TRBJ1-1 . TRBV5-1 . CASSAQLRGTEAFF TGCGCCAGCAGCGCTCAGCTACGGGGAACCGAAGCTTTCTTT
TRBJ1-1 . TRBV28 few CASSFHRAEAFF TGTGCCAGCAGTTTTCATAGGGCTGAAGCTTTCTTT
TRBJ1-5 TRBD1 TRBV19 . CASKGTGDQPQHF TGTGCCAGTAAGGGGACAGGGGATCAGCCCCAGCATTTT
TRBJ2-6 . TRBV6-1 few CASSDTGTISGANVLTF TGTGCCAGCAGTGACACCGGGACAATCTCTGGGGCCAACGTCCTGACTTTC
TRBJ1-5 . TRBV4-2 few CASSQAEGRNQPQHF TGTGCCAGCAGCCAAGCTGAGGGGCGCAATCAGCCCCAGCATTTT
TRBJ2-7 . TRBV12-3/TRBV12-4 few CASREDSFSYEQYF TGTGCCAGCAGAGAGGACAGCTTCTCCTACGAGCAGTACTTC
TRBJ1-1 . TRBV9 . CASSGVRNTEAFF TGTGCCAGCAGCGGCGTAAGGAACACTGAAGCTTTCTTT
TRBJ1-2 . TRBV12-3/TRBV12-4 . CASRLFKGGELAGYTF TGTGCCAGCAGACTTTTTAAGGGGGGGGAGCTGGCAGGCTACACCTTC
TRBJ2-5 . TRBV10-1 many CASSEARQETQYF TGCGCCAGCAGTGAGGCCAGACAAGAGACCCAGTACTTC
TRBJ2-5 . TRBV20-1 . CSAGDVGRETQYF TGCAGTGCTGGGGACGTGGGGAGGGAGACCCAGTACTTC
TRBJ2-1 . TRBV7-2 many CASSPPGRSYNEQFF TGTGCCAGCAGCCCCCCGGGTCGCTCCTACAATGAGCAGTTCTTC